This T cell receptor (beta chain) was recovered during a study of T-cell memory formation after mild COVID-19. V was pared by 0 bases and J by 7 bases, with 18 bases between. Germline CDR1 reads DFQATT; CDR2 reads SNEGSKA (reference sequence). This CDR3 has 15 amino acids. TCRdb analysed the 5' RACE reads with MiXCR anew, one entry per CDR3 protein. The profile shows approximately 51,000 distinct CDR3 sequences, approximately 9% of them singletons. Sequencing was performed on PBMCs or a T cell subset sorted from them (not recorded which). The TCR comes from an adult woman who had mild COVID-19 (a few samples of this study predate the infection). Cell type and time point are not known. The V call is TRBV20-1, the J call TRBJ1-1; D possibly corresponds to TRBD1 (6 bases). CDR3: CSARDPAGGDIEAFF. The CDR3 bases are TGCAGTGCTAGAGATCCCGCCGGGGGGGACATTGAAGCTTTCTTT.